This TCR beta chain was identified during a study of shared clonotypes between healthy human individuals. TCRdb's copy holds only in-frame clones and misses some; the assay was immunoSEQ multiplex PCR. Here the sample spans some 1.5 million clones, approximately 98% being singletons. Study-level points and caveats: Memory subsets had estimated richness that was generally smaller than that of naive subsets.

Between the trimmed V and J ends, which lost 3 bases and 0 bases, there was a span of 10 bases. Germline V lookup: CDR1 SGDLS, CDR2 YYNGEE. The CDR3 is made up of 14 amino acids. Remarks on this clone: The antigen is unknown.

Source material: naive CD4+ T cells sorted from blood. The subset: CD45RA+ positively selected. V and J are TRBV9 and TRBJ2-7; D gene unclear. The sequence was obtained from a man younger than 45 in good health. The CDR3 spells CASSADALSYEQYF. CDR3 nucleotides: TGTGCCAGCAGCGCAGACGCCCTCTCCTACGAGCAGTACTTC.